This T cell receptor (beta chain) was observed in a study of early T cells in non-severe SARS-CoV-2 infection. Study-wide results and caveats: Anti-spike CD8 specificities were favored by VDJdb matching, whose results missed private and CD4 specificities.

This clonotype was observed at least ten times. Its antigen is undetermined. Germline V gives CDR1 SGHTA, CDR2 FQGNSA. This CDR3 is 14 amino acids long. The V segment lost 2 bases and the J segment 0 bases; nucleotides outside the gene matches: 0. Unique molecular identifier tags were affixed to discrete cDNA molecules. TCRdb processed the 5' RACE reads anew with MiXCR; each CDR3 protein has one entry. The data show more than 60,000 distinct CDR3 sequences, around 11% seen once. The source is an adult who was a healthcare worker with PCR-confirmed SARS-CoV-2 infection or an uninfected control (not recorded which). The donor label of this sample is uncertain. The V call is TRBV7-2, the J call TRBJ1-2; 7 bases map to TRBD1. Sequencing was performed on whole blood, taken at baseline. Here the CDR3 reads CASSLTGANYGYTF. The CDR3 DNA follows: TGTGCCAGCAGCTTAACAGGGGCTAACTATGGCTACACCTTC.